These T cell receptor beta chains were read from a single sample in a study of CD8 T cells in Susac syndrome. TCRdb analysed the immunoSEQ multiplex PCR reads with MiXCR anew, one entry per CDR3 protein. Of 150,000 to 200,000 distinct CDR3 sequences in the sample, approximately 92% were seen once. Sequenced sample: CD4+ T cells from PBMCs. The receptors shown here come from a human donor in good health. Each CDR3 is given with its conserved first and last residue. The D gene is left open where the match is weak. Part of the rows lack a size; the others show once, few, many or a class for expanded clones.

size	J	V	D	CDR3	DNA
once	TRBJ2-7	TRBV7-9	NA	CASSLWGSDYEQYF	TGTGCCAGCAGCTTATGGGGATCGGATTACGAGCAGTACTTC
NA	TRBJ1-1	TRBV29-1	TRBD1	CSGTGFGTEAFF	TGCAGCGGGACAGGGTTCGGAACTGAAGCTTTCTTT
NA	TRBJ2-2	TRBV12-3/TRBV12-4	NA	CASGRDSLGELFF	TGTGCCAGCGGCCGGGACTCCTTGGGGGAGCTGTTTTTT
NA	TRBJ2-4	TRBV3-1	NA	CASSQLPLAKNIQYF	TGTGCCAGCAGCCAATTGCCCTTAGCCAAAAACATTCAGTACTTC
NA	TRBJ1-1	TRBV29-1	NA	CSVDEGTEAFF	TGCAGCGTTGATGAGGGCACTGAAGCTTTCTTT
once	TRBJ1-5	TRBV2	NA	CASSEALGVGQPQHF	TGTGCCAGCAGTGAAGCGCTTGGGGTCGGTCAGCCCCAGCATTTT
NA	TRBJ2-6	TRBV18	NA	CASSPPGLFSGANVLTF	TGTGCCAGCTCACCACCGGGATTATTCTCTGGGGCCAACGTCCTGACTTTC
NA	TRBJ1-5	TRBV28	TRBD1	CASNPGQGNSNQPQHF	TGTGCCAGCAATCCGGGACAGGGAAACAGCAATCAGCCCCAGCATTTT
NA	TRBJ2-5	TRBV19	NA	CASSTPEAETQYF	TGTGCCAGTAGTACCCCGGAAGCAGAGACCCAGTACTTC
once	TRBJ1-6	TRBV9	NA	CASSVGGKLNSPLHF	TGTGCCAGCAGCGTAGGGGGGAAACTTAATTCACCCCTCCACTTT
NA	TRBJ1-2	TRBV20-1	NA	CSAPEAGAAGYTF	TGCAGTGCCCCGGAAGCGGGGGCGGCTGGCTACACCTTC
NA	TRBJ1-1	TRBV12-3/TRBV12-4	NA	CASSEGEGREAFF	TGTGCCAGCAGTGAAGGGGAGGGACGTGAAGCTTTCTTT
NA	TRBJ2-2	TRBV6-1	NA	CASSRLSRTARANTGELFF	TGTGCCAGCAGTCGACTTTCCCGAACGGCGCGAGCGAACACCGGGGAGCTGTTTTTT
NA	TRBJ2-4	TRBV19	NA	CASSHRDGAKNIQYF	TGTGCCAGTAGCCACAGGGACGGGGCCAAAAACATTCAGTACTTC
NA	TRBJ1-2	TRBV29-1	TRBD1	CSVGGEGGQGYTF	TGCAGCGTTGGAGGGGAAGGGGGCCAGGGCTACACCTTC
NA	TRBJ1-1	TRBV7-7	NA	CASSAGMNTEAFF	TGTGCCAGCAGCGCAGGTATGAACACTGAAGCTTTCTTT
NA	TRBJ1-2	TRBV2	NA	CASYRDSYGYTF	TGTGCCAGCTATCGTGACAGCTATGGCTACACCTTC
NA	TRBJ2-2	TRBV30	NA	CAWNSGVAGELFF	TGTGCCTGGAATTCAGGGGTTGCCGGGGAGCTGTTTTTT
NA	TRBJ1-1	TRBV2	NA	CASRSNRYTEAFF	TGTGCCAGCAGGTCGAACAGATACACTGAAGCTTTCTTT
NA	TRBJ1-4	TRBV7-3	NA	CASSATEAGKLFF	TGTGCCAGCAGCGCTACCGAGGCCGGAAAACTGTTTTTT
NA	TRBJ2-7	TRBV7-2	NA	CASSRPGYEQYF	TGTGCCAGCAGCAGACCCGGCTACGAGCAGTACTTC
NA	TRBJ1-6	TRBV18	NA	CASSPATDSPLHF	TGTGCCAGCTCACCGGCGACGGATTCACCCCTCCACTTT
NA	TRBJ2-1	TRBV19	NA	CASSILDGPYNEQFF	TGTGCCAGTAGTATACTCGATGGCCCCTACAATGAGCAGTTCTTC
NA	TRBJ1-1	TRBV7-9	TRBD1	CASSSRQGLAEAFF	TGTGCCAGCAGCTCACGACAGGGGCTCGCTGAAGCTTTCTTT
NA	TRBJ2-3	TRBV6-4	TRBD2	CASRGLAAISTDTQYF	TGTGCCAGCAGAGGACTAGCGGCGATAAGCACAGATACGCAGTATTTT
NA	TRBJ2-7	TRBV10-3	TRBD2	CAIRNAAGSDEQYF	TGTGCCATCAGAAACGCAGCGGGGTCGGACGAGCAGTACTTC
NA	TRBJ1-2	TRBV20-1	NA	CSARDRVVIGYTF	TGCAGTGCTAGAGACAGGGTGGTTATTGGCTACACCTTC
NA	TRBJ1-1	TRBV4-1	NA	CASSQGDWMNTEAFF	TGCGCCAGCAGCCAAGGGGACTGGATGAACACTGAAGCTTTCTTT
once	TRBJ2-2	TRBV9	TRBD2	CASSALLAGVNTGELFF	TGTGCCAGCAGCGCCCTCCTAGCGGGGGTAAACACCGGGGAGCTGTTTTTT
NA	TRBJ1-3	TRBV7-8	NA	CASSLMDTIYF	TGTGCCAGCAGCTTAATGGACACCATATATTTT
NA	TRBJ1-1	TRBV29-1	NA	CSVEPDMNTEAFF	TGCAGCGTTGAACCCGACATGAACACTGAAGCTTTCTTT
NA	TRBJ1-6	TRBV5-1	TRBD1	CASSATGAYSPLHF	TGCGCCAGCAGCGCGACAGGGGCATATTCACCCCTCCACTTT
NA	TRBJ2-7	TRBV7-2	NA	CASSLGGGHHEQYF	TGTGCCAGCAGCTTAGGGGGGGGCCACCACGAGCAGTACTTC
NA	TRBJ1-2	TRBV6-5	TRBD1	CASSLSTGGNYGYTF	TGTGCCAGCAGTTTGTCGACAGGGGGGAACTATGGCTACACCTTC
NA	TRBJ1-3	TRBV7-9	NA	CASSPKLRVGNTIYF	TGTGCCAGCAGCCCGAAGCTCAGGGTTGGAAACACCATATATTTT